Sequencing of this T cell receptor (beta chain) was carried out in a study of shared clonotypes between healthy human individuals. Study observations and caveats: Larger estimated richness was generally recorded for naive subsets relative to memory subsets.

This CDR3 contains 14 residues. Trimming at V came to 5 bases and at J to 3 bases, leaving 5 bases not matched to a gene. CDR1 is MNHEY and CDR2 is SMNVEV in the germline V gene (reference sequence). It was into CD45RA+ naive and CD45RA-negative memory subsets that the CD4+ cells were split. For this clone: Its antigen is unidentified.

Repertoires were generated with immunoSEQ multiplex PCR, while TCRdb's copy carries only in-frame clones and drops some. This sample has roughly 760,000 clones, with around two thirds found just once. The clonotype originates from a woman in her 30s in good health. The source material was memory CD4+ T cells sorted from blood. Stated subset: CD45RA-negative fraction. The rearrangement links TRBV27 to TRBJ2-3; TRBD2 aligns across 7 bases. The CDR3 sequence is CASSPQRETDTQYF. The CDR3 DNA is TGTGCCAGCAGTCCCCAGCGGGAAACAGATACGCAGTATTTT.